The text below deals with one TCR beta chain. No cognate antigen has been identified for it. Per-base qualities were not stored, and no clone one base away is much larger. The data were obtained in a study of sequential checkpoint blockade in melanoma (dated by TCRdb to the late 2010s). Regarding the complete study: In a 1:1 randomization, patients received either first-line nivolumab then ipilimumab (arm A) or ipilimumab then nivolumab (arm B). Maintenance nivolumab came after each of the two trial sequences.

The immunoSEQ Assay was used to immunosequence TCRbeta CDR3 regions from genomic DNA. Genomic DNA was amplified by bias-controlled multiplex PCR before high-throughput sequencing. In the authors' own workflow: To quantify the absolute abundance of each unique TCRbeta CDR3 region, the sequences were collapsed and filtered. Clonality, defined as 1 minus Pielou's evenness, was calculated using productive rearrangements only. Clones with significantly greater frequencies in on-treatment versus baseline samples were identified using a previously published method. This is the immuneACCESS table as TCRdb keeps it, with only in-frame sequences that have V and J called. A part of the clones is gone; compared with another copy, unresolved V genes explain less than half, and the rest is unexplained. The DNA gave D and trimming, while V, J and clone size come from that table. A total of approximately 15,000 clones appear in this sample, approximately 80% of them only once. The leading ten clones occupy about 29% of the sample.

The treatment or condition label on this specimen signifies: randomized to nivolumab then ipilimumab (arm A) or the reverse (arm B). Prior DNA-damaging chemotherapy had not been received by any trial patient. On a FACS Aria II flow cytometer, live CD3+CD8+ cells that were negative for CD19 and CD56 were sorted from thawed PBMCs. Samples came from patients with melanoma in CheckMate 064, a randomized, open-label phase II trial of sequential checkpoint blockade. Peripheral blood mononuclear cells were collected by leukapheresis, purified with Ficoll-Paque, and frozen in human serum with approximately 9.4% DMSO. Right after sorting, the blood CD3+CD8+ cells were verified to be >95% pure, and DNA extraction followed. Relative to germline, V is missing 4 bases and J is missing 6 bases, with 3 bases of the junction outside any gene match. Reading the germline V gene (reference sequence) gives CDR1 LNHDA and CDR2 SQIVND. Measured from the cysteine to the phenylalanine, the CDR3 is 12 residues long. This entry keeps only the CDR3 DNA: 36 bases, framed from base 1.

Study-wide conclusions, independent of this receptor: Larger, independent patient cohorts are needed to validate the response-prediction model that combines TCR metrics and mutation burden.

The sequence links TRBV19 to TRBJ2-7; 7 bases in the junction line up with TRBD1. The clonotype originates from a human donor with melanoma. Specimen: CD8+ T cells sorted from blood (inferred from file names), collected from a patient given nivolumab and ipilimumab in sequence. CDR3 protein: CASSTTGVEQYF. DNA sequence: TGTGCCAGTAGTACCACAGGGGTCGAGCAGTACTTC.